One and the same sample provided the 6 T cell receptor beta chains below, sequenced in a study of PD-L1 blockade in urothelial cancer. Time point here: peripheral blood 6 weeks after treatment start. Sequenced by immunoSEQ multiplex PCR; TCRdb stores in-frame clones only, minus some. In the table there are 120,000 or so clones, around 86% of which are singletons. The source material was PBMCs, sampled around atezolizumab (anti-PD-L1) treatment. All receptors derive from a man aged 50-60 years with urothelial cancer.

This clone has just one count. The chain employs TRBV9 and TRBJ2-4; TRBD2 matches 15 bases. The V gene's germline CDR1 is SGDLS and CDR2 YYNGEE. The CDR3 sequence is 17 residues long. With V trimmed by 3 bases and J by 7 bases, 8 bases remained unmatched. The CDR3 nucleotides read TGTGCCAGCAGCGCTCTCGGACTAGCGGGAGGGCCTAACATTCAGTACTTC. This codes for CASSALGLAGGPNIQYF.

The chain is built from TRBV19 and TRBJ1-4; D not resolved. Germline CDR1 reads LNHDA; CDR2 reads SQIVND (reference sequence). The CDR3 covers 16 residues. Trimming stripped 5 bases from V and 7 bases from J, with 20 bases between. CDR3 in DNA: TGTGCCAGTAGTGAGGGAGGAGTGGGGTTCGGTGAAAAACTGTTTTTT. This encodes CASSEGGVGFGEKLFF.

The V call is TRBV12-5, the J call TRBJ2-1, with a tentative D call TRBD2 (5 bases). The germline gives CDR1 LGHNT, CDR2 FRNRAP. V gave up 5 bases and J gave up 0 bases, with 14 bases separating them. The CDR3 has 16 residues. CDR3 loop: CASGAGLGSSYNEQFF. In DNA, the CDR3 is TGTGCTAGTGGTGCCGGACTTGGAAGCTCCTACAATGAGCAGTTCTTC.

V and J are TRBV5-1 and TRBJ1-6, with 7 bases fitting TRBD1. CDR3 size: 15 residues. V dropped 4 bases and J dropped 6; count of bases not matched to a gene: 7. CDR1 SGHRS and CDR2 YFSETQ come from the germline V gene. CDR3 sequence (DNA): TGCGCCAGCAGCGTACCACAGGGGTCTAATTCACCCCTCCACTTT. As protein: CASSVPQGSNSPLHF.

The rearrangement links TRBV30 to TRBJ1-5; D gene ambiguous. This CDR3 comprises 13 residues. Trimming shortened V by 2 bases and J by 6 bases, and 11 bases separated the two germline ends. Germline V gene data show CDR1 as GTSNPN and CDR2 as SVGIG (reference sequence). The CDR3 DNA follows: TGTGCCTGGAGTAAGGGAGAGTTTCAGCCCCAGCATTTT. It specifies CAWSKGEFQPQHF.

This chain joins TRBV30 and TRBJ2-7; the D gene is possibly TRBD2 (5 bases). This CDR3 spans 13 amino acids. Trimming removed 3 bases from V and 4 bases from J, with 13 bases in between. Germline CDR1 GTSNPN, CDR2 SVGIG (reference sequence). CDR3 in amino acids: CAWSPLATYEQYF. CDR3 bases: TGTGCCTGGAGCCCTCTAGCTACATACGAGCAGTACTTC.